This T cell receptor (beta chain) was recorded in a study of shared clonotypes between healthy human individuals. Donors, without exception, were Caucasian adults residing in Nashville, Tennessee. Unsorted samples drew genomic DNA from roughly 96 million PBMCs. The study, taken as a whole, reports: Represented genetic and exposure-history diversity was restricted by having few donors.

Concerning this clone itself: Its antigen is still unknown.

Sequenced by immunoSEQ multiplex PCR; TCRdb stores in-frame clones only, minus some. The top ten clones hold about 13% of a sample with around 500,000 clones, 70% to 80% of them seen once. This CDR3 contains 13 residues. CDR1 is SGHTA, CDR2 FQGNSA, per germline. The V end was cut by 5 bases, the J end by 0 bases, with 5 bases between. The sequenced sample was PBMCs. The TCR sequence derives from a woman in her forties in good health. Some clones in this sample may be carry-over from other donors' samples. The chain carries TRBV7-2 and TRBJ1-5; no definite D call. The CDR3 region has the DNA TGTGCCAGCAGCGCCAATAGCAATCAGCCCCAGCATTTT. Translated, it gives CASSANSNQPQHF.